Listed here are 4 T cell receptor beta chains from one sample, sequenced in a study of T-cell memory formation after mild COVID-19. TCRdb reprocessed the 5' RACE reads via MiXCR and lists one record per CDR3 protein. Here the sample spans roughly 600,000 distinct CDR3 sequences, roughly 18% being singletons. Sequenced sample: PBMCs or a T cell subset sorted from them (not recorded which). The receptors stem from an adult woman who had mild COVID-19 (a few samples of this study predate the infection). Cell type and time point are not known.

This clonotype showed up many times. The chain uses TRBV9 and TRBJ1-6; a possible D gene is TRBD1 (5 bases). Germline V gene lookup returns CDR1 SGDLS and CDR2 YYNGEE. The V end was cut by 4 bases, the J end by 6 bases, with 8 bases between. This CDR3 region has 13 residues. In nucleotides, the CDR3 is TGTGCCAGCAGCTTTGGGGGTAATTCACCCCTCCACTTT. This codes for CASSFGGNSPLHF.

The gene calls are TRBV15 and TRBJ2-7; D remains unclear. The germline CDR1 and CDR2 sequences are LNHNV and YYDKDF (reference sequence). V was pared by 0 bases and J by 4 bases, with 7 bases between. This CDR3 has 13 residues. This CDR3 reads CATSRDPDYEQYF. The CDR3 DNA reads as TGTGCCACCAGCAGAGACCCTGATTACGAGCAGTACTTC.

V usage is TRBV2 and J usage is TRBJ2-2, with D tentatively TRBD1 (6 bases). This CDR3 is 14 amino acids long. From germline, CDR1 is SNHLY and CDR2 FYNNEI. Trimming removed 7 bases at V and 1 base at J, with 10 bases between. The CDR3 loop reads CASKRTENTGELFF. The CDR3 DNA is TGTGCCAGCAAGAGGACAGAGAACACCGGGGAGCTGTTTTTT.

The CDR3 region has the DNA TGTGCCAGCAGCCCCCCGGACAGGAACACTGAAGCTTTCTTT. It is translated as CASSPPDRNTEAFF. J is TRBJ1-1 and V is TRBV5-6; the D gene is possibly TRBD1 (6 bases). The CDR3 sequence is 14 residues long. Trimming removed 4 bases at V and 1 base at J, with 11 bases between. Germline CDR1 is SGHDT and CDR2 is YYEEEE.